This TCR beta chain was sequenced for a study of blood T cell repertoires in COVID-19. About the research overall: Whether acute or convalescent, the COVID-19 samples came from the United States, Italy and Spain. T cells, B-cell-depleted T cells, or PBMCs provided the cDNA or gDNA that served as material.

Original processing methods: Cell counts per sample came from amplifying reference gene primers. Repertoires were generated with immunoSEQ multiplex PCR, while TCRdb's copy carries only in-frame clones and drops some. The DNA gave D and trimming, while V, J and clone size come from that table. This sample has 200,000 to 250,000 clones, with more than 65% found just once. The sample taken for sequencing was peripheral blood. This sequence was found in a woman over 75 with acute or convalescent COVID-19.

CDR3 DNA: TGTGCCAGCAGCTTAATTCCCACGGTCCGGGAGACCCAGTACTTC. Its translation is CASSLIPTVRETQYF. The rearrangement uses TRBV7-3 and TRBJ2-5; the D is unclear. V shed 1 base and J shed 5 bases, with 14 bases lying between them. Germline V gene lookup returns CDR1 SGHTA and CDR2 FQGTGA. This CDR3 is built from 15 residues.